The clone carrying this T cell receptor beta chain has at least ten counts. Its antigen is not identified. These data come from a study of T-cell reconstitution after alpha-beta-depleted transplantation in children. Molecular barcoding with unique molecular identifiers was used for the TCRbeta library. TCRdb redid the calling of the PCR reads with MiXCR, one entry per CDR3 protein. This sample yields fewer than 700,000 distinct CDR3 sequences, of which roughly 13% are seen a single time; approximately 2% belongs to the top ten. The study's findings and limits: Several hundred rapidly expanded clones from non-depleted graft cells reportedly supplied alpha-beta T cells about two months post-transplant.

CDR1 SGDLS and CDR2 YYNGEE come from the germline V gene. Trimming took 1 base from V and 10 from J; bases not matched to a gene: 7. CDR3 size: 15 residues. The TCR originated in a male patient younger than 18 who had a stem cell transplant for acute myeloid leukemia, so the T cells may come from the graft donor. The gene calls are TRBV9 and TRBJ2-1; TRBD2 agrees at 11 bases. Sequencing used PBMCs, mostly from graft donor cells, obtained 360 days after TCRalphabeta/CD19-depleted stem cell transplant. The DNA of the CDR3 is TGTGCCAGCAGCGTAACCCGGACTAGCGGGCCGGAGCAGTTCTTC. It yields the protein CASSVTRTSGPEQFF.